These T cell receptor beta chains were read from a single sample in a study of blood T cell repertoires in COVID-19. Using immunoSEQ multiplex PCR, the repertoire was profiled, and TCRdb retains in-frame clones only, with some absent. The sample consists of around 37,000 clones, 87% of them appearing once. Material for sequencing was peripheral blood. The receptors shown here come from a man in his fifties or sixties with active or convalescent COVID-19. Both conserved end residues are part of each CDR3. Fields, in order: clone size, J gene, V gene, D gene, CDR3 DNA, CDR3 protein. A D gene is named only where the DNA matches it firmly. Not all rows give a size; the values are once, few, many and, for expanded clones, a class.

clone size: .; J gene: TRBJ1-1; V gene: TRBV5-1; D gene: TRBD1; CDR3 DNA: TGCGCCAGCAGCTTGGATGTAGTCAGGGGGACCACTGAAGCTTTCTTT; CDR3 protein: CASSLDVVRGTTEAFF
clone size: .; J gene: TRBJ1-5; V gene: TRBV11-2; D gene: TRBD1; CDR3 DNA: TGTGCCAGCATCCAGGGGGGCAATCAGCCCCAGCATTTT; CDR3 protein: CASIQGGNQPQHF
clone size: .; J gene: TRBJ2-5; V gene: TRBV29-1; D gene: .; CDR3 DNA: TGCAGCGTTAAAGAAGCCCAAGAGACCCAGTACTTC; CDR3 protein: CSVKEAQETQYF
clone size: few; J gene: TRBJ2-1; V gene: TRBV6-7; D gene: TRBD2; CDR3 DNA: TGTGCCAGCAGTTCCAAACCTAGGACTAGCGGGATTCACAATGAGCAGTTCTTC; CDR3 protein: CASSSKPRTSGIHNEQFF
clone size: .; J gene: TRBJ1-6; V gene: TRBV6-5; D gene: TRBD1; CDR3 DNA: TGTGCCAGCAGTCAACAGGGGGATTATTCACCCCTCCACTTT; CDR3 protein: CASSQQGDYSPLHF
clone size: .; J gene: TRBJ2-3; V gene: TRBV18; D gene: TRBD2; CDR3 DNA: TGTGCCAGCTCACCCTCAGCGGGAGACCCAGATACGCAGTATTTT; CDR3 protein: CASSPSAGDPDTQYF
clone size: .; J gene: TRBJ2-7; V gene: TRBV2; D gene: TRBD2; CDR3 DNA: TGTGCCAGCAGGCGGGGACTAGTCCCACTCGAGCAGTACTTC; CDR3 protein: CASRRGLVPLEQYF
clone size: once; J gene: TRBJ2-6; V gene: TRBV7-8; D gene: TRBD1; CDR3 DNA: TGTGCCAGCAGCCCGCGGACAGGGGAGGGGTCTGGGGCCAACGTCCTGACTTTC; CDR3 protein: CASSPRTGEGSGANVLTF
clone size: .; J gene: TRBJ2-7; V gene: TRBV29-1; D gene: TRBD2; CDR3 DNA: TGCAGCGTTGACGGTATTGCGGGAGGGCCGAGGGAGCAGTACTTC; CDR3 protein: CSVDGIAGGPREQYF
clone size: .; J gene: TRBJ2-2; V gene: TRBV11-3; D gene: TRBD1; CDR3 DNA: TGTGCCAGCAGCCCAGGACAGGGCGATGGGGCCACCGGGGAGCTGTTTTTT; CDR3 protein: CASSPGQGDGATGELFF
clone size: .; J gene: TRBJ1-4; V gene: TRBV9; D gene: .; CDR3 DNA: TGTGCCAGCAGCGTAGGCCCCGGAGGGATTAATGAAAAACTGTTTTTT; CDR3 protein: CASSVGPGGINEKLFF
clone size: .; J gene: TRBJ2-7; V gene: TRBV4-2; D gene: .; CDR3 DNA: TGTGCCAGCAGCCAAGAAATTAACTCCTACGAGCAGTACTTC; CDR3 protein: CASSQEINSYEQYF
clone size: few; J gene: TRBJ1-2; V gene: TRBV7-9; D gene: .; CDR3 DNA: TGTGCCAGCAGCTTCCGGGACTATGGCTACACCTTC; CDR3 protein: CASSFRDYGYTF
clone size: .; J gene: TRBJ1-1; V gene: TRBV3-1/TRBV3-2; D gene: .; CDR3 DNA: TGTGCCAGCAGCCTTATTACCCGGGGGGCGAATACGTTGAATGGCACTGAAGCTTTCTTT; CDR3 protein: CASSLITRGANTLNGTEAFF